Listed below are T cell receptor beta chains from one sample, sequenced in a study of cytomegalovirus exposure and HLA in healthy donors. Only in-frame clones appear in the TCRdb table, and some are missing; sequencing was by immunoSEQ multiplex PCR. The table includes about 140,000 clones, roughly 73% detected once. The sample consisted of PBMCs. Receptors originate from a middle-aged woman in good health and CMV-seronegative. CDR3s include the opening cysteine and the closing phenylalanine or tryptophan. A D gene is named only where the DNA matches it firmly. Clone size, where shown, is once, few, many, or a class for clones that have expanded.

D gene | CDR3 length | J gene | V gene | clone size | CDR3 DNA | CDR3 protein
TRBD1 | 15 | TRBJ2-3 | TRBV6-1 | . | TGTGCCAGCAGTGTTGCGGGACAGGGGTTAGATACGCAGTATTTT | CASSVAGQGLDTQYF
. | 14 | TRBJ1-3 | TRBV29-1 | . | TGCAGCGGCGCCAAAGGGGGAAGGGGAAACACCATATATTTT | CSGAKGGRGNTIYF
TRBD1 | 19 | TRBJ2-7 | TRBV4-2 | once | TGTGCCAGCAGCCAAGGGTGGTCCCAGAAGACAGGGGTCTCCTACGAGCAGTACTTC | CASSQGWSQKTGVSYEQYF
TRBD2 | 15 | TRBJ2-3 | TRBV28 | . | TGTGCCAGCAGTACCCACGGGGGGGCCAGGGATACGCAGTATTTT | CASSTHGGARDTQYF
. | 15 | TRBJ2-6 | TRBV14 | few | TGTGCCAGCAGCCAAGGGGCCTTTGGGGCCAACGTCCTGACTTTC | CASSQGAFGANVLTF
TRBD1 | 15 | TRBJ2-5 | TRBV6-5 | . | TGTGCCAGCGGGGTGAGGACAGGGGGCCGAGAGACCCAGTACTTC | CASGVRTGGRETQYF
TRBD2 | 16 | TRBJ2-2 | TRBV7-9 | . | TGTGCCAGCAGCCCTCCTTGGGGGGGTCTGGACGGGGAGCTGTTTTTT | CASSPPWGGLDGELFF
. | 11 | TRBJ2-7 | TRBV2 | . | TGTGCCAGCGTCCTCCTCTACGAGCAGTACTTC | CASVLLYEQYF
. | 14 | TRBJ1-5 | TRBV6-4 | . | TGTGCCAGCGGCCTACCGGGGAACAATCAGCCCCAGCATTTT | CASGLPGNNQPQHF
TRBD2 | 14 | TRBJ2-5 | TRBV11-2 | . | TGTGCCAGCAGCTCCAAGCGGGAGCAAGAGACCCAGTACTTC | CASSSKREQETQYF
. | 11 | TRBJ1-1 | TRBV29-1 | few | TGCAGCGTTGAAGTGAACAGAGGGGCTTTCTTT | CSVEVNRGAFF